One and the same sample provided the 29 T cell receptor beta chains below, sequenced in a study of a mutant IDH1 vaccine in newly diagnosed glioma. Time point meaning: baseline, week 1 (first vaccination visit). Documented treatment: pre-vaccination baseline after standard-of-care therapy. TCRdb's copy holds only in-frame clones and misses some; the assay was immunoSEQ multiplex PCR. The profile covers about 59,000 clones, with 75% to 95% appearing a single time and about 2.5% taken by the ten largest. The sequencing used PBMCs, collected from a glioma patient treated with radiotherapy, temozolomide or both. These receptors all stem from a man aged 45-65 years with glioma.

The CDR3 region is CASSLATSWDTQYF. The CDR3 bases are TGTGCCAGCAGCTTAGCGACTAGTTGGGATACGCAGTATTTT. The V and J genes are TRBV7-8 and TRBJ2-3; D possibly corresponds to TRBD2 (6 bases). Germline CDR1 and CDR2: SGHVS and FQNEAQ. CDR3 length: 14 amino acids. Between the trimmed V and J ends, which lost 0 bases and 6 bases, there was a span of 10 bases.

The J gene is TRBJ1-5, the V gene TRBV6-1, with D hard to call. Germline V gene lookup returns CDR1 MNHNS and CDR2 SASEGT. The ends were cut back, 5 bases at V and 4 bases at J, with 9 bases in the middle. This CDR3 region has 13 residues. CDR3: CASSPRPNQPQHF. For the CDR3, the DNA is TGTGCCAGCAGTCCTCGACCTAATCAGCCCCAGCATTTT.

As DNA, the CDR3 is TGTGCCAGCAGACCCAGACAGGGAAAGGATCTCTACGAGCAGTACTTC. This sequence encodes CASRPRQGKDLYEQYF. V and J are TRBV28 and TRBJ2-7; 7 bases are shared with TRBD1. The CDR3 consists of 16 residues. CDR1 is MDHEN and CDR2 is SYDVKM in the germline V gene. V was clipped by 6 bases and J by 3 bases; unmatched bases: 14.

The rearrangement links TRBV7-2 to TRBJ1-3; D not certain. Trimming stripped 2 bases from V and 4 bases from J, with 6 bases between. Germline CDR1 and CDR2: SGHTA and FQGNSA. CDR3 size: 13 residues. CDR3 bases: TGTGCCAGCAGCTTAACTCCGGGAAACACCATATATTTT. Its protein product is CASSLTPGNTIYF.

The chain carries TRBV10-3 and TRBJ2-5; 7 bases line up with TRBD2. V dropped 3 bases and J dropped 1; count of bases not matched to a gene: 11. The CDR3 consists of 17 residues. CDR1 and CDR2 from the germline V gene are ENHRY and SYGVKD. CDR3 residues: CAISDPGRAGSQETQYF. DNA for the CDR3: TGTGCCATCAGTGATCCGGGGAGGGCGGGTTCCCAAGAGACCCAGTACTTC.

This clone turned up a few times. The chain recombines TRBV2 with TRBJ1-2, with 11 bases lining up with TRBD1. The CDR3 totals 17 residues. Per germline, CDR1 SNHLY and CDR2 FYNNEI. Losses at the gene ends were 2 bases for V and 0 bases for J; bases not matched to a gene: 5. The CDR3 DNA sequence: TGTGCCAGCAGTGAAAGTGAGGGACAGGGGGCTAACTATGGCTACACCTTC. This codes for CASSESEGQGANYGYTF.

This clone was detected a few times. The genes are TRBV19 and TRBJ2-1, with D tentatively TRBD1 (5 bases). CDR1 LNHDA and CDR2 SQIVND come from the germline V gene (reference sequence). Trimming shortened V by 4 bases and J by 9 bases, and 13 bases separated the two germline ends. The CDR3 covers 13 residues. CDR3 bases: TGTGCCAGTAGTACTGGGTTAAGGGGTGAGCAGTTCTTC. Translation gives CASSTGLRGEQFF.

The chain employs TRBV29-1 and TRBJ2-1; 9 bases line up with TRBD1. The germline CDR1 and CDR2 sequences are SQVTM and ANQGSEA. J lost 2 bases, V lost 7 bases, and 6 bases had no gene match. The CDR3 sequence is 14 residues long. The CDR3 loop reads CSGGTGGAYNEQFF. The CDR3 DNA follows: TGCAGCGGCGGAACAGGGGGCGCCTACAATGAGCAGTTCTTC.

This chain connects TRBV4-1 to TRBJ1-2; the D gene is possibly TRBD1 (6 bases). The CDR3 is 17 amino acids. Germline V CDR1 and CDR2: MGHRA, YSYEKL. V shed 0 bases and J shed 4 bases, with 18 bases lying between them. In DNA, the CDR3 is TGCGCCAGCAGCCAAGATCCTAGACGGGGGGCTGGCTATGGCTACACCTTC. This encodes CASSQDPRRGAGYGYTF.

The chain links TRBV7-3 to TRBJ1-1; the D gene is possibly TRBD1 (5 bases). The CDR3 consists of 15 residues. Germline lookup yields CDR1 SGHTA and CDR2 FQGTGA. V gave up 5 bases and J gave up 0 bases, with 13 bases separating them. DNA of the CDR3: TGTGCCAGCAGCCAGGACGGGGCTATGAACACTGAAGCTTTCTTT. Translating gives CASSQDGAMNTEAFF.

The chain employs TRBV9 and TRBJ1-6; D gene uncertain. V gave up 0 bases and J gave up 0 bases, with 7 bases separating them. CDR1 and CDR2 from the germline V gene are SGDLS and YYNGEE. This CDR3 has 16 residues. CDR3 in DNA: TGTGCCAGCAGCGTAGGTGGGAGCTCCTATAATTCACCCCTCCACTTT. Amino acids: CASSVGGSSYNSPLHF.

The J gene is TRBJ2-2, the V gene TRBV6-6; TRBD1 aligns across 12 bases. The CDR3 sequence is 15 residues long. Trimming at V came to 5 bases and at J to 7 bases, leaving 5 bases not matched to a gene. The germline gives CDR1 MNHNY, CDR2 SVGAGI (reference sequence). DNA for the CDR3: TGTGCCAGCAGTCCGGGACAGGGGGCGGTCGGGGAGCTGTTTTTT. Residues: CASSPGQGAVGELFF.

CDR3 coding DNA: TGTGCCAGCAGTTACTTTGACAGGGATGGGAAGACCCAGTACTTC. Translating it yields CASSYFDRDGKTQYF. This chain connects TRBV6-5 to TRBJ2-5, with 7 bases aligning to TRBD1. CDR1 is MNHEY, CDR2 SVGAGI, per germline. With V trimmed by 1 base and J by 6 bases, 8 bases remained unmatched. This CDR3 region has 15 residues.

The chain links TRBV5-8 to TRBJ2-7; weak D call: TRBD2 (6 bases). Trimming took 4 bases from V and 3 from J, leaving 17 bases between them. This CDR3 has 15 amino acids. In germline, CDR1 is SGHTS, CDR2 YDEGEE. CDR3 in DNA: TGTGCCAGCAGCCGTTCAGCGGGCCTCAACTACGAGCAGTACTTC. Encoded protein: CASSRSAGLNYEQYF.

The J gene is TRBJ2-3, the V gene TRBV7-8; 10 bases match TRBD2. In germline, CDR1 is SGHVS, CDR2 FQNEAQ. This CDR3 spans 18 amino acids. V gave up 3 bases and J gave up 0 bases; unmatched junction bases: 9. DNA of the CDR3: TGTGCCAGCAGCTTCGATTATAGCGGGAGGACTAGCACAGATACGCAGTATTTT. Encoded protein: CASSFDYSGRTSTDTQYF. Together with reference TRBV7-8 and TRBJ2-3, the CDR3 gives the full variable domain: GAGVSQSPRYKVAKRGQDVALRCDPISGHVSLFWYQQALGQGPEFLTYFQNEAQLDKSGLPSDRFFAERPEGSVSTLKIQRTQQEDSAVYLCASSFDYSGRTSTDTQYFGPGTRLTVL.

Notes on this clone: One end of the junction varies from germline; a read error may be responsible. V and J are TRBV19 and TRBJ2-7, with 7 bases matching TRBD1. Germline V lookup: CDR1 LNHDA, CDR2 SQIVND (reference sequence). The length of the CDR3 is 15 residues. CDR3 in DNA: TGTGCCAGTAGGATAGAGGTTCAGGGGGTCCACGAGCAGTACTTC. Its protein is CASRIEVQGVHEQYF.

The chain uses TRBV30 and TRBJ2-7, with D possibly being TRBD1 (6 bases). Trimming stripped 5 bases from V and 4 bases from J, with 15 bases between. There are 13 residues in the CDR3. CDR1 is GTSNPN, CDR2 SVGIG, per germline (reference sequence). The CDR3 region has the DNA TGTGCCTGGGCCGAAGGACAGAGGTACGAGCAGTACTTC. Residues: CAWAEGQRYEQYF.

The chain links TRBV7-6 to TRBJ1-5, with D tentatively TRBD1 (5 bases). V was pared by 0 bases and J by 0 bases, with 9 bases between. The CDR3 runs to 16 residues. The germline CDR1 and CDR2 sequences are SGHVS and FNYEAQ. The CDR3 here is CASSLAGTDSNQPQHF. The CDR3 bases are TGTGCCAGCAGCTTAGCCGGGACGGATAGCAATCAGCCCCAGCATTTT. Full variable domain (missing parts from reference TRBV7-6 and TRBJ1-5): GAGVSQSPRYKVTKRGQDVALRCDPISGHVSLYWYRQALGQGPEFLTYFNYEAQQDKSGLPNDRFSAERPEGSISTLTIQRTEQRDSAMYRCASSLAGTDSNQPQHFGDGTRLSIL.

This clone appeared a single time. V and J are TRBV9 and TRBJ1-2; 7 bases match TRBD1. Per germline, CDR1 SGDLS and CDR2 YYNGEE. The CDR3 contains 14 residues. V was pared by 4 bases and J by 4 bases, with 7 bases of the junction left unmatched. The CDR3 region has the DNA TGTGCCAGCAGCATAACAGGGGCTCGCTATGGCTACACCTTC. Protein product: CASSITGARYGYTF.

The chain carries TRBV19 and TRBJ1-5; maybe TRBD1 (5 bases). Germline V gene data show CDR1 as LNHDA and CDR2 as SQIVND (reference sequence). V lost 10 bases to trimming and J lost 5 bases, with 12 bases between them. The CDR3 length is 12 residues. CDR3 in DNA: TGTGCCACCGGGGCGGAATATCAGCCCCAGCATTTT. Translating it yields CATGAEYQPQHF. Drawing the rest from reference TRBV19 and TRBJ1-5, the complete variable domain is DGGITQSPKYLFRKEGQNVTLSCEQNLNHDAMYWYRQDPGQGLRLIYYSQIVNDFQKGDIAEGYSVSREKKESFPLTVTSAQKNPTAFYLCATGAEYQPQHFGDGTRLSIL.

The J gene is TRBJ1-2, the V gene TRBV6-5, with 7 bases fitting TRBD1. CDR1 and CDR2 (germline): MNHEY, SVGAGI. Trimming took 5 bases from V and 2 from J; bases not matched to a gene: 5. The CDR3 length is 14 residues. CDR3 in DNA: TGTGCCAGCAGTACAAAACAGGGGAACTATGGCTACACCTTC. Translation: CASSTKQGNYGYTF.

V usage is TRBV19 and J usage is TRBJ2-1; D perhaps matches TRBD2 (6 bases). From germline, CDR1 is LNHDA and CDR2 SQIVND (reference sequence). V was clipped by 4 bases and J by 9 bases, with 13 bases between them. The CDR3 sequence is 13 residues long. This chain's CDR3 is CASSRTIAIEQFF. In DNA form, the CDR3 reads TGTGCCAGTAGTAGGACTATAGCGATTGAGCAGTTCTTC.

V is TRBV5-1 and J is TRBJ1-5; tentative D call: TRBD1 (5 bases). The V and J ends lost 4 bases and 6 bases respectively, with 17 bases between them. This CDR3 is 15 amino acids long. The germline V gene has CDR1 SGHRS and CDR2 YFSETQ. CDR3 coding DNA: TGCGCCAGCAGCCCCGGACAAAATTCGGGTCAGCCCCAGCATTTT. Its protein product is CASSPGQNSGQPQHF.

The chain joins TRBV5-4 to TRBJ2-3, with TRBD1 matching over 9 bases. The CDR3 spans 13 residues. Germline V gene data show CDR1 as SGHNT and CDR2 as YYREEE (reference sequence). The J segment lost 5 bases and the V segment lost 3 bases, leaving 1 base of the junction unmatched. CDR3 amino acids: CASSSDRGDTQYF. CDR3 bases: TGTGCCAGCAGCTCGGACAGGGGAGATACGCAGTATTTT.

This clone was seen once. The chain employs TRBV7-9 and TRBJ2-3; either TRBD1 or TRBD2 may fit D (6 bases each). V lost 11 bases, J lost 2 bases, and 20 bases lay in between. Germline lookup yields CDR1 SEHNR and CDR2 FQNEAQ (reference sequence). This CDR3 comprises 15 residues. CDR3 protein: CASLYRGQITDTQYF. The CDR3 DNA follows: TGTGCCTCTCTATACCGGGGGCAGATCACAGATACGCAGTATTTT.

V gene TRBV6-5 combines with J gene TRBJ2-2; TRBD2 matches at 7 bases. The V gene's germline CDR1 is MNHEY and CDR2 SVGAGI. V lost 5 bases and J lost 9; bases outside the gene matches: 3. This CDR3 spans 12 amino acids. Here the CDR3 reads CASSLGGRELFF. The CDR3 nucleotides read TGTGCCAGCAGTCTGGGGGGGAGGGAGCTGTTTTTT.

This clone appeared a single time. This chain uses TRBV7-8 with TRBJ2-5, with D possibly TRBD2 on 6 matching bases. Germline V gene lookup returns CDR1 SGHVS and CDR2 FQNEAQ. The CDR3 covers 13 residues. V lost 6 bases and J lost 6, with 14 bases in between. The CDR3: CASSLGGVQTQYF. In nucleotides, the CDR3 is TGTGCCAGCAGTCTAGGAGGGGTCCAGACCCAGTACTTC.

V usage is TRBV6-1 and J usage is TRBJ1-1; 9 nucleotides line up with TRBD1. V shed 2 bases, J shed 6 bases, and the junction held 4 bases outside the gene matches. CDR1 is MNHNS, CDR2 SASEGT, per germline. The CDR3 contains 14 residues. CDR3 nucleotide sequence: TGTGCCAGCAGTGAACGAGGGACAGGGTCTGAAGCTTTCTTT. It codes for CASSERGTGSEAFF.

This clone was recorded only once. This chain joins TRBV5-1 and TRBJ2-3; a possible D gene is TRBD1 (6 bases). CDR1 SGHRS and CDR2 YFSETQ come from the germline V gene. There are 16 residues in the CDR3. V lost 4 bases and J 2 bases, leaving 17 bases between the germline ends. DNA of the CDR3: TGCGCCAGCAGCAAACAGGGCCCCCCCACCACAGATACGCAGTATTTT. This codes for CASSKQGPPTTDTQYF.